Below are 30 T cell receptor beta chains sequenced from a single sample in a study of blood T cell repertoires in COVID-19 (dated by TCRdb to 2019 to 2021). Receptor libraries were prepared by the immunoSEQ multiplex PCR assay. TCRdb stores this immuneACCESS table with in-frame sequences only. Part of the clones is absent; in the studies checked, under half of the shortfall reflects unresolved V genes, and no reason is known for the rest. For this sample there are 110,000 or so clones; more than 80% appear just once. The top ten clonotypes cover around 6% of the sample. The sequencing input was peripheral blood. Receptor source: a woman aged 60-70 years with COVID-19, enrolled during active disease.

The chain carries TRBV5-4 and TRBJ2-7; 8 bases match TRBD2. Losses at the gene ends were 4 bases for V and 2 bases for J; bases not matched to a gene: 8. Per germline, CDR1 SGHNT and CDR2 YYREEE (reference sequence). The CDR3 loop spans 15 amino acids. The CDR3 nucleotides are TGTGCCAGCAGCCAAGGACTAGCAGGACCCTACGAGCAGTACTTC. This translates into CASSQGLAGPYEQYF.

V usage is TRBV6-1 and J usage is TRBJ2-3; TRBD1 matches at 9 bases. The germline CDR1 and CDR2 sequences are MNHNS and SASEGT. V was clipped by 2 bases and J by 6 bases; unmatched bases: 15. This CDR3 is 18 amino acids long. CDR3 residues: CASSEFGAGDRDTDTQYF. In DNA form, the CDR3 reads TGTGCCAGCAGTGAATTCGGGGCCGGGGACAGGGACACGGATACGCAGTATTTT.

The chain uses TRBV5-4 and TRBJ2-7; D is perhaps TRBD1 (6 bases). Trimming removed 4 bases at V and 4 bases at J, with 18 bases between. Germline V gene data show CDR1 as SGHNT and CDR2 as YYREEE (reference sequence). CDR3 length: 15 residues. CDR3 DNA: TGTGCCAGCAGCCAAAAACGGGACAACACTTACGAGCAGTACTTC. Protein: CASSQKRDNTYEQYF.

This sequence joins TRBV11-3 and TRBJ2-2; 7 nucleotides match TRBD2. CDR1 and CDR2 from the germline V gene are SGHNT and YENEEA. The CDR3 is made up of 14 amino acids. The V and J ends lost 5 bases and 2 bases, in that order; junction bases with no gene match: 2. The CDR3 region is CASSRGGNTGELFF. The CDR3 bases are TGTGCCAGCAGCCGCGGGGGAAACACCGGGGAGCTGTTTTTT.

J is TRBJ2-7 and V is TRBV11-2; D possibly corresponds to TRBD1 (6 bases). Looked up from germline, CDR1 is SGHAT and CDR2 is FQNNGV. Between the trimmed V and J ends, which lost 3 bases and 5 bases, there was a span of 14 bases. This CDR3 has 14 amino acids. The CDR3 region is CASSFNHQGHEQYF. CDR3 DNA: TGTGCCAGCAGCTTCAATCACCAGGGGCACGAGCAGTACTTC. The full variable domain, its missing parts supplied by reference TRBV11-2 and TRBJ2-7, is EAGVAQSPRYKIIEKRQSVAFWCNPISGHATLYWYQQILGQGPKLLIQFQNNGVVDDSQLPKDRFSAERLKGVDSTLKIQPAKLEDSAVYLCASSFNHQGHEQYFGPGTRLTVT.

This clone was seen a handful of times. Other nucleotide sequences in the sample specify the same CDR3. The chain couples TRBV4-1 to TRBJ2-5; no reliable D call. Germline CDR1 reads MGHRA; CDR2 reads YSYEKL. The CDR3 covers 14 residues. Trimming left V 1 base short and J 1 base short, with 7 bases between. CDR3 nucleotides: TGCGCCAGCAGCCAAGGCACAGTCCAAGAGACCCAGTACTTC. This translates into CASSQGTVQETQYF.

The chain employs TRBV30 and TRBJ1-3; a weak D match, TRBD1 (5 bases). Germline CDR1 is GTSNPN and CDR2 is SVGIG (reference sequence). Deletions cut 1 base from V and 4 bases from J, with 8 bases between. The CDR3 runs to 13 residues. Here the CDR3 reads CAWSEGPGNTIYF. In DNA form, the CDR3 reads TGTGCCTGGAGTGAGGGGCCCGGAAACACCATATATTTT.

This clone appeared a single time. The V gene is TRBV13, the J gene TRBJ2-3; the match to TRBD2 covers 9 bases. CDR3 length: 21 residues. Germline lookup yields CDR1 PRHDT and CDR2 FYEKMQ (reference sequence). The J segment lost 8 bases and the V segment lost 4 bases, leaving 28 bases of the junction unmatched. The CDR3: CASSYFYPPRASGEHVSTQYF. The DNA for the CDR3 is TGTGCCAGCAGCTACTTTTATCCCCCCAGGGCTAGCGGGGAACATGTTAGTACGCAGTATTTT.

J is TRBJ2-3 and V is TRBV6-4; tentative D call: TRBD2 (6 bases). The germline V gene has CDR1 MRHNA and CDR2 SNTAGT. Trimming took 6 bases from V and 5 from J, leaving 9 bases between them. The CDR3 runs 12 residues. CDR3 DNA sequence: TGTGCCAGCAGGGCGGAGGGAGATACGCAGTATTTT. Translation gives CASRAEGDTQYF.

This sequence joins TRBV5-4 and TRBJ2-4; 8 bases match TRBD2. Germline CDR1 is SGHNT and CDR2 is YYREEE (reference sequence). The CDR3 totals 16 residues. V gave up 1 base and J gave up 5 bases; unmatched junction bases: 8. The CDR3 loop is CASSLWAGGAQNIQYF. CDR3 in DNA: TGTGCCAGCAGCTTGTGGGCCGGGGGGGCCCAAAACATTCAGTACTTC. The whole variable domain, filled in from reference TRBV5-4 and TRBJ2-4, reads ETGVTQSPTHLIKTRGQQVTLRCSSQSGHNTVSWYQQALGQGPQFIFQYYREEENGRGNFPPRFSGLQFPNYSSELNVNALELDDSALYLCASSLWAGGAQNIQYFGAGTRLSVL.

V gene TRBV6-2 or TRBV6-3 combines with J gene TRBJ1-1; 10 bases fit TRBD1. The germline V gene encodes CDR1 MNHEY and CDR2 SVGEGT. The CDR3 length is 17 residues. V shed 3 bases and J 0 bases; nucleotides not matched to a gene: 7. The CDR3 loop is CASSYGGGTGVNTEAFF. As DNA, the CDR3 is TGTGCCAGCAGTTATGGGGGTGGGACAGGGGTGAACACTGAAGCTTTCTTT.

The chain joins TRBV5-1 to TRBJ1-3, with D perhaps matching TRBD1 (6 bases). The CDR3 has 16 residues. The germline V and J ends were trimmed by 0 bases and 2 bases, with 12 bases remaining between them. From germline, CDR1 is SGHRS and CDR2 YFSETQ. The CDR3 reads CASSLGQAAAGNTIYF. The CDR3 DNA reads TGCGCCAGCAGCTTGGGACAGGCCGCCGCTGGAAACACCATATATTTT.

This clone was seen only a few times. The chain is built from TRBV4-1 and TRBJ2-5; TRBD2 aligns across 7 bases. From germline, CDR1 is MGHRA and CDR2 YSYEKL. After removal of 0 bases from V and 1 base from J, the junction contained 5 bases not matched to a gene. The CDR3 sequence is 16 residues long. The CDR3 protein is CASSQETSTGQETQYF. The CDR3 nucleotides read TGCGCCAGCAGCCAAGAGACTAGCACCGGCCAAGAGACCCAGTACTTC.

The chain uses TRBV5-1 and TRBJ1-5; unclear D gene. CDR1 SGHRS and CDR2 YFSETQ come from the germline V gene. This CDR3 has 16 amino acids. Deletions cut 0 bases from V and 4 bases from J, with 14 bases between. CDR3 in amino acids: CASSLGAFGPNQPQHF. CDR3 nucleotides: TGCGCCAGCAGCTTGGGGGCTTTTGGGCCTAATCAGCCCCAGCATTTT.

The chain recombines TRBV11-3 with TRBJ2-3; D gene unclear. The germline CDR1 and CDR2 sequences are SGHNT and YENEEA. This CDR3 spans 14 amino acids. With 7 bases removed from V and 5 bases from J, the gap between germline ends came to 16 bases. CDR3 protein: CASTQTGAKDTQYF. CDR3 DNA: TGTGCCAGCACCCAGACTGGAGCCAAAGATACGCAGTATTTT.

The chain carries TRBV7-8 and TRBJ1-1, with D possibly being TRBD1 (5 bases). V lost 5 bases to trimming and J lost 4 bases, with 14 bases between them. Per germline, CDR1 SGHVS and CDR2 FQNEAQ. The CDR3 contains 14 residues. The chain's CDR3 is CASSQSRVSTEAFF. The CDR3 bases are TGTGCCAGCAGCCAAAGCAGGGTGAGCACTGAAGCTTTCTTT.

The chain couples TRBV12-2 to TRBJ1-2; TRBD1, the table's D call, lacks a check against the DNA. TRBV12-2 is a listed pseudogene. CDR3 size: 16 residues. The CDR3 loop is CASRFRAAGTVAGYTF. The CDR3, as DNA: TGTGCAAGTCGCTTTCGTGCAGCCGGGACAGTGGCTGGCTACACCTTC.

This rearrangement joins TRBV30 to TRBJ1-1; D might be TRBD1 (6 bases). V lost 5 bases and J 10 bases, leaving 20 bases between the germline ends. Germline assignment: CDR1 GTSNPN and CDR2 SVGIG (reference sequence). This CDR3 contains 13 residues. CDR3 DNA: TGTGCCTGGGGGCAAGAGGGACACCGGCGAGCTTTCTTT. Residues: CAWGQEGHRRAFF.

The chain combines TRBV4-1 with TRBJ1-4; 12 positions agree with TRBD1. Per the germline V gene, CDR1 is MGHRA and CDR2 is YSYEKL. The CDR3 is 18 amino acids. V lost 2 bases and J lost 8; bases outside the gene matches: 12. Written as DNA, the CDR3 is TGCGCCAGCAGCCAATTCGAGTTTATTGGGACAGGGGGCGAAAAACTGTTTTTT. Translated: CASSQFEFIGTGGEKLFF.

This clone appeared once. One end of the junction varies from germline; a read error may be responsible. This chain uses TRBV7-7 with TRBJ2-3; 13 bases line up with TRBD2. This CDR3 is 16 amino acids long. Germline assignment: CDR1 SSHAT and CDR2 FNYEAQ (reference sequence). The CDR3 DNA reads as TGTGCTAGCAGCTTAGGGACTAGCGGGGGCACAGATACGCAGTATTTT. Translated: CASSLGTSGGTDTQYF.

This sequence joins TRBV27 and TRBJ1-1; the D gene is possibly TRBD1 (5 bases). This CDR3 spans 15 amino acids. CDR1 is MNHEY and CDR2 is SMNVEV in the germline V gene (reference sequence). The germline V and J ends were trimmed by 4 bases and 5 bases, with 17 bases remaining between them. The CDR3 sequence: CASSSYKGIRTEAFF. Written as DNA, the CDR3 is TGTGCCAGCAGTTCCTACAAGGGGATTAGGACTGAAGCTTTCTTT.

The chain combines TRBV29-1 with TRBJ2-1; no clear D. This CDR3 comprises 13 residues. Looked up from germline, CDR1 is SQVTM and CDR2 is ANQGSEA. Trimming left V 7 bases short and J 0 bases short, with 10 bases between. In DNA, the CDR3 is TGCAGCGCCGACACGAGCTCCTACAATGAGCAGTTCTTC. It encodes CSADTSSYNEQFF.

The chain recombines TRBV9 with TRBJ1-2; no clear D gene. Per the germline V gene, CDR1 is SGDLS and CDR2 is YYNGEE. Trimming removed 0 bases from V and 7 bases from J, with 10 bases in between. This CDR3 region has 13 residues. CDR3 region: CASSVGTAGGYTF. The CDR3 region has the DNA TGTGCCAGCAGCGTAGGCACCGCGGGTGGCTACACCTTC.

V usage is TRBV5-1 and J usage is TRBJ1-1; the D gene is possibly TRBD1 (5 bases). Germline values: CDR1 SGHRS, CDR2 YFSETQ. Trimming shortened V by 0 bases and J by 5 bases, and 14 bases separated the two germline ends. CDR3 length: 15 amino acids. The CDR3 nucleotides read TGCGCCAGCAGCTTGGCGGGGGTCGGGGGAACTGAAGCTTTCTTT. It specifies CASSLAGVGGTEAFF. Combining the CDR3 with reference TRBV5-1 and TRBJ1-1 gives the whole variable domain KAGVTQTPRYLIKTRGQQVTLSCSPISGHRSVSWYQQTPGQGLQFLFEYFSETQRNKGNFPGRFSGRQFSNSRSEMNVSTLELGDSALYLCASSLAGVGGTEAFFGQGTRLTVV.

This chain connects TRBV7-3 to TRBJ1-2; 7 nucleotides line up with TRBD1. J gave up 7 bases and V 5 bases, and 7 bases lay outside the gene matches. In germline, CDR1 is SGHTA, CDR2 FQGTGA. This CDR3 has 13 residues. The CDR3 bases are TGTGCCAGCAGCGCCGGGACAGCGGGTGGCTACACCTTC. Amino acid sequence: CASSAGTAGGYTF.

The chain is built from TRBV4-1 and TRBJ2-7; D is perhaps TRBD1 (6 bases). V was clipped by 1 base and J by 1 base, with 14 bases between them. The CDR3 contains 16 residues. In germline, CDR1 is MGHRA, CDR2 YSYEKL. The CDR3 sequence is CASSQAGHLSSYEQYF. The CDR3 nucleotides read TGCGCCAGCAGCCAAGCGGGACACCTTTCATCCTACGAGCAGTACTTC.

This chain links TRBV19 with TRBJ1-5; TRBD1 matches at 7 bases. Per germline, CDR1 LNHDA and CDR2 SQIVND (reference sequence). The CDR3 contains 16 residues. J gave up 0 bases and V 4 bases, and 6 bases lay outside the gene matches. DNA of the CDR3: TGTGCCAGTAGTAAACAGGGGTTTGCTAGCAATCAGCCCCAGCATTTT. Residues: CASSKQGFASNQPQHF.

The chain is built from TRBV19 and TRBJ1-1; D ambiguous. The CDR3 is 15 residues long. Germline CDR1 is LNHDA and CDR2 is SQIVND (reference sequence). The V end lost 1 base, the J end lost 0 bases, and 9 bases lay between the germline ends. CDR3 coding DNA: TGTGCCAGTAGTATAGTATCAGTCATGAACACTGAAGCTTTCTTT. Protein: CASSIVSVMNTEAFF.

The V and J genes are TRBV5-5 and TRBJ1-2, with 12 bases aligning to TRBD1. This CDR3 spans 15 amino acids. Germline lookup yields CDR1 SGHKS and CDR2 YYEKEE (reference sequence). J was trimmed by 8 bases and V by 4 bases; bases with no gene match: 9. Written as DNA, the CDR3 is TGTGCCAGCAGCCTCCGGGACAGGGGGCCGGAGGGCTACACCTTC. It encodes CASSLRDRGPEGYTF.

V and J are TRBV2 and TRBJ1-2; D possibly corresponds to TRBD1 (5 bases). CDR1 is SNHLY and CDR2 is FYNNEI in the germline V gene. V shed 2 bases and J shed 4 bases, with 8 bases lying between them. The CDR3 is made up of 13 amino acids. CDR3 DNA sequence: TGTGCCAGCAGTGAATTAGACAGCTATGGCTACACCTTC. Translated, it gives CASSELDSYGYTF.